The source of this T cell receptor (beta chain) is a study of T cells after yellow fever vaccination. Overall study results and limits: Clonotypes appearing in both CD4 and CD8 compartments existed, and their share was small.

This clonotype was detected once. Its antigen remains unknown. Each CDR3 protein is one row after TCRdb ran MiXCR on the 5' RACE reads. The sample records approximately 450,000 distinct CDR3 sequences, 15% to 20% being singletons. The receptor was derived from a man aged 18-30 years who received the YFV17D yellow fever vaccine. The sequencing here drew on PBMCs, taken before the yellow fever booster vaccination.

The CDR3 nucleotides read TGCAGTGCTATAGACAGTCCCTCTGGAAACACCATATATTTT. It translates to CSAIDSPSGNTIYF. V gene TRBV20-1 combines with J gene TRBJ1-3, with D possibly being TRBD1 (5 bases). This CDR3 region has 14 residues. The V and J ends lost 4 bases and 0 bases respectively, with 10 bases between them. Germline lookup yields CDR1 DFQATT and CDR2 SNEGSKA (reference sequence).